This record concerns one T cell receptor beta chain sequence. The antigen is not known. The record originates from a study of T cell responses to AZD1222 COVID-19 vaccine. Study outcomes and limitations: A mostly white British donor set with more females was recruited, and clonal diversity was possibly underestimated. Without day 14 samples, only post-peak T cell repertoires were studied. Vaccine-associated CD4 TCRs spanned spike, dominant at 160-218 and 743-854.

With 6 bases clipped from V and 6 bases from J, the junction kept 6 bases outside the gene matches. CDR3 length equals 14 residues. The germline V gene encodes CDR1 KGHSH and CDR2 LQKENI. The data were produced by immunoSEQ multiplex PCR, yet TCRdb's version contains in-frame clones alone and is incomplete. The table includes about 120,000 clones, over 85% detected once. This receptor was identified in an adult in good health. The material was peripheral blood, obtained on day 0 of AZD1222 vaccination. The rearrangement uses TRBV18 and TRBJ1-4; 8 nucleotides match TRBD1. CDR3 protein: CASSLGQADEKLFF. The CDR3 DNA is TGTGCCAGCTCCCTGGGACAGGCGGATGAAAAACTGTTTTTT.